These 10 T cell receptor beta chains were sequenced from one sample in a study of T cells in Graves' hyperthyroidism and ophthalmopathy. Using RNA transcripts as the source, TCR beta CDR3 regions were amplified. Researchers ran a first-round RT-PCR on the TCR CDR3 using the HTBI primer set. TCRdb analysed the multiplex PCR reads with MiXCR anew, one entry per CDR3 protein. The table lists 500,000 to 750,000 distinct CDR3 sequences, roughly 14% of them singletons. The sequencing sample was made of blood. The receptors shown here come from a woman in her twenties or thirties with Graves' hyperthyroidism.

As DNA, the CDR3 is TGTGCCAGCACCCTAGGGGGGGCTGGCTACACCTTC. This translates into CASTLGGAGYTF. V and J are TRBV28 and TRBJ1-2, with a possible D match to TRBD1 (6 bases). V lost 7 bases and J 7 bases, leaving 13 bases between the germline ends. The CDR3 length is 12 residues. CDR1 MDHEN and CDR2 SYDVKM come from the germline V gene.

This clonotype came up a few times. The chain employs TRBV4-1 and TRBJ2-5; perhaps TRBD1 as D (5 bases). V lost 2 bases to trimming and J lost 1 base, with 11 bases between them. CDR3 length: 15 amino acids. The germline V gene encodes CDR1 MGHRA and CDR2 YSYEKL. In nucleotides, the CDR3 is TGCGCCAGCAGCCAACGTGGGGCTAGCCAAGAGACCCAGTACTTC. Protein sequence: CASSQRGASQETQYF.

The CDR3 spells CASSQAAGGAYQETQYF. In nucleotides, the CDR3 is TGCGCCAGCAGCCAAGCCGCGGGCGGGGCGTACCAAGAGACCCAGTACTTC. This rearrangement joins TRBV4-3 to TRBJ2-5; the D gene is possibly TRBD2 (6 bases). Germline CDR1 is LGHNA and CDR2 is YSLEER. The V and J ends lost 1 base and 0 bases respectively, with 15 bases between them. CDR3 size: 17 residues.

The chain joins TRBV14 to TRBJ2-1; D is unresolved. The V gene's germline CDR1 is SGHDN and CDR2 FVKESK. The V end lost 1 base, the J end lost 6 bases, and 7 bases lay between the germline ends. The CDR3 has 13 amino acids. The CDR3 DNA reads TGTGCCAGCAGCCAAGTACAAGTCAATGAGCAGTTCTTC. It encodes CASSQVQVNEQFF. Combining the CDR3 with reference TRBV14 and TRBJ2-1 gives the whole variable domain EAGVTQFPSHSVIEKGQTVTLRCDPISGHDNLYWYRRVMGKEIKFLLHFVKESKQDESGMPNNRFLAERTGGTYSTLKVQPAELEDSGVYFCASSQVQVNEQFFGPGTRLTVL.

This clonotype was picked up many times. The chain links TRBV15 to TRBJ2-5; tentative D call: TRBD2 (5 bases). Germline loops: CDR1 LNHNV, CDR2 YYDKDF (reference sequence). CDR3 length equals 16 residues. The V end lost 3 bases, the J end lost 5 bases, and 19 bases lay between the germline ends. The CDR3 bases are TGTGCCACCAGCAGTGAGGGAAGGCTACCATTTGAGACCCAGTACTTC. Translated: CATSSEGRLPFETQYF.

This clonotype was counted at least ten times. The chain combines TRBV27 with TRBJ1-2; D possibly corresponds to TRBD1 (5 bases). Trimming removed 5 bases at V and 6 bases at J, with 22 bases between. Looked up from germline, CDR1 is MNHEY and CDR2 is SMNVEV (reference sequence). This CDR3 spans 16 amino acids. The CDR3 DNA sequence: TGTGCCAGCAGTCCAACCCGGGACGGCGAAATCAATGGCTACACCTTC. Its protein product is CASSPTRDGEINGYTF.

This clonotype was seen only a few times. The chain combines TRBV12-5 with TRBJ1-1; D possibly corresponds to TRBD1 (6 bases). Germline values: CDR1 LGHNT, CDR2 FRNRAP. With 1 base removed from V and 8 bases from J, the gap between germline ends came to 11 bases. This CDR3 contains 13 residues. Here the CDR3 reads CASGLGQASEAFF. The CDR3 region has the DNA TGTGCTAGTGGTTTGGGACAGGCCTCCGAAGCTTTCTTT.

This clonotype came up a few times. The chain recombines TRBV19 with TRBJ2-6, with 9 bases matching TRBD1. CDR3 size: 16 residues. Germline loops: CDR1 LNHDA, CDR2 SQIVND (reference sequence). The ends lost 7 bases at V and 4 bases at J; junction bases unmatched: 8. CDR3 coding DNA: TGTGCCAGTACCAGGACAGGGGTCGGGGGGGCCAACGTCCTGACTTTC. Encoded protein: CASTRTGVGGANVLTF.

This clonotype has just a few counts. The rearrangement uses TRBV6-5 and TRBJ2-2; TRBD1 matches at 8 bases. This CDR3 has 16 residues. Germline V gene lookup returns CDR1 MNHEY and CDR2 SVGAGI. V gave up 1 base and J gave up 5 bases; unmatched junction bases: 6. In DNA, the CDR3 is TGTGCCAGCAGTTACTTCAAGGACAGGGAAACCGGGGAGCTGTTTTTT. This codes for CASSYFKDRETGELFF.

V gene TRBV7-2 combines with J gene TRBJ1-1; D is uncertain. V lost 6 bases to trimming and J lost 1 base, with 12 bases between them. The CDR3 contains 14 residues. In germline, CDR1 is SGHTA, CDR2 FQGNSA. The CDR3 loop reads CASRPDGRNTEAFF. CDR3 DNA sequence: TGTGCCAGCAGACCCGACGGGAGGAACACTGAAGCTTTCTTT.